The text below deals with one TCR beta chain. Antigen specificity is unknown. TCRdb's table, derived via immunoSEQ multiplex PCR, lists solely in-frame clones and lacks some. The sample consists of 15,000 to 17,000 clones, approximately 55% of them appearing once. This specimen comes from a study of Tregs in tolerant kidney transplant recipients. Findings of the study overall: For some patients, primers changed over time, blocking nucleotide-level comparison.

After approximately 6 days with irradiated graft donor PBMCs, CFSE-labeled recipient PBMCs were FACS-sorted. This TCR derives from a human patient who received a combined kidney and bone marrow transplant. The sequencing here drew on CD4+ T cells from blood cultured with allogeneic cells, taken before the transplant.

The CDR3 protein is CASSKGDRSGTLDTEAFF. CDR3 DNA sequence: TGTGCCAGCAGCAAAGGGGACAGAAGTGGCACGTTAGACACTGAAGCTTTCTTT. The chain employs TRBV21-1 and TRBJ1-1; the table assigns TRBD1, which was not confirmed against the DNA. TRBV21-1 is assigned pseudogene status. The CDR3 has 18 amino acids.